Below, 20 T cell receptor beta chains from the same sample are listed, as sequenced in a study of T cell responses to AZD1222 COVID-19 vaccine. Clones were sequenced by immunoSEQ multiplex PCR, and TCRdb holds only the in-frame ones, with some missing. The sample consists of more than 65,000 clones, 85% to 90% of them appearing once. The sequences come from peripheral blood, collected on day 0 of AZD1222 vaccination. These receptors originate from an adult in good health.

This clone came up a few times. CDR3 loop: CSASHQGLGREKLFF. CDR3 nucleotide sequence: TGCAGTGCTAGTCACCAGGGCTTGGGGCGGGAAAAACTGTTTTTT. This chain joins TRBV20-1 and TRBJ1-4, with a tentative D call TRBD1 (5 bases). Germline CDR1 is DFQATT and CDR2 is SNEGSKA (reference sequence). Trimming removed 3 bases at V and 8 bases at J, with 19 bases between. The CDR3 is 15 residues long.

V and J are TRBV7-9 and TRBJ2-2; TRBD2 agrees at 11 bases. Germline V lookup: CDR1 SEHNR, CDR2 FQNEAQ (reference sequence). After removal of 5 bases from V and 4 bases from J, the junction contained 3 bases not matched to a gene. The CDR3 contains 15 residues. The CDR3, as DNA: TGTGCCAGCAGCCTAGGGACTAGCGGCACCGGGGAGCTGTTTTTT. This gives the protein CASSLGTSGTGELFF.

The V gene is TRBV2, the J gene TRBJ2-3; D uncertain. V lost 1 base, J lost 4 bases, and 12 bases lay in between. CDR1 is SNHLY and CDR2 is FYNNEI in the germline V gene. The CDR3 runs to 15 residues. CDR3 residues: CASSEEGPGADTQYF. Written as DNA, the CDR3 is TGTGCCAGCAGTGAAGAGGGTCCAGGTGCAGATACGCAGTATTTT.

The genes are TRBV28 and TRBJ2-3; TRBD2 is a possible D gene (6 bases). CDR1 is MDHEN, CDR2 SYDVKM, per germline. The CDR3 is made up of 13 amino acids. The V end was cut by 6 bases, the J end by 1 base, with 8 bases between. The CDR3 region is CASRPSGTDTQYF. DNA for the CDR3: TGTGCCAGCAGGCCTAGCGGCACAGATACGCAGTATTTT.

V and J are TRBV18 and TRBJ2-2, with D possibly called TRBD1 or TRBD2 (6 bases each). This CDR3 spans 16 amino acids. V dropped 3 bases and J dropped 0 bases, with 11 bases sitting between them. Germline values: CDR1 KGHSH, CDR2 LQKENI. The chain's CDR3 is CASSPWGAANTGELFF. CDR3 bases: TGTGCCAGCTCACCTTGGGGGGCAGCGAACACCGGGGAGCTGTTTTTT.

The count of this clone is one. The chain carries TRBV6-5 and TRBJ1-5; perhaps TRBD1 as D (5 bases). The germline V gene encodes CDR1 MNHEY and CDR2 SVGAGI. The CDR3 loop spans 12 amino acids. In nucleotides, the CDR3 is TGTGCGGAGGCAGGGAACAATCAGCCCCAGCATTTT. Protein product: CAEAGNNQPQHF.

Regarding this clone: At one of its ends the junction is not consistent with the germline gene, which may arise from a read error. The chain recombines TRBV6-1 with TRBJ1-3; 11 bases fit TRBD1. This CDR3 comprises 17 residues. Germline V gives CDR1 MNHNS, CDR2 SASEGT. The CDR3 bases are TGTGCCAGCAGTGGTGGGACAGGGGGATTCTCTGGAAGCACCATATATTTT. Translation: CASSGGTGGFSGSTIYF.

This clone was seen more than once but under ten times. This sequence joins TRBV14 and TRBJ1-6; D not resolved. CDR1 is SGHDN, CDR2 FVKESK, per germline. This CDR3 is 15 amino acids long. Trimming removed 3 bases from V and 9 bases from J, with 15 bases in between. The DNA for the CDR3 is TGTGCCAGCAGCCAGGTGACGGCTGGGAGTTCACCCCTCCACTTT. Translating it yields CASSQVTAGSSPLHF.

The genes are TRBV21-1 and TRBJ1-6; the D call of TRBD1 is as the table states it, not checked on the DNA. TRBV21-1 is a pseudogene segment. The CDR3 loop spans 16 amino acids. The CDR3 loop is CASSKVDKSDNSPLHF. For the CDR3, the DNA is TGTGCCAGCAGCAAAGTTGACAAGTCGGATAATTCACCCCTCCACTTT.

The chain uses TRBV19 and TRBJ1-1; D uncertain. The CDR3 consists of 12 residues. CDR1 is LNHDA, CDR2 SQIVND, per germline (reference sequence). Between the trimmed V and J ends, which lost 5 bases and 5 bases, there was a span of 9 bases. The CDR3 region is CASSPSRTEAFF. DNA for the CDR3: TGTGCCAGTAGTCCGAGTAGGACTGAAGCTTTCTTT.

V usage is TRBV18 and J usage is TRBJ1-1, with D possibly TRBD1 on 5 matching bases. CDR1 KGHSH and CDR2 LQKENI come from the germline V gene. The CDR3 extends over 13 amino acids. V was pared by 8 bases and J by 0 bases, with 10 bases between. In DNA, the CDR3 is TGTGCCAGCGCCCAGGGTGTGAACACTGAAGCTTTCTTT. Its protein is CASAQGVNTEAFF.

This clone occurred once. The chain joins TRBV28 to TRBJ1-3, with D possibly matching TRBD1 (5 bases). From germline, CDR1 is MDHEN and CDR2 SYDVKM. Trimming took 3 bases from V and 0 from J, leaving 6 bases between them. The CDR3 is 14 amino acids. CDR3 protein: CASSLGGSGNTIYF. Here the CDR3 DNA reads TGTGCCAGCAGTTTGGGGGGCTCTGGAAACACCATATATTTT.

J is TRBJ2-7 and V is TRBV19, with TRBD1 matching 7 bases. This CDR3 region has 14 residues. Unmatched junction bases numbered 6, after V lost 5 bases and J lost 2 bases. In germline, CDR1 is LNHDA, CDR2 SQIVND (reference sequence). CDR3 residues: CASSWSGQPYEQYF. The CDR3 DNA reads TGTGCCAGTAGTTGGTCGGGACAGCCCTACGAGCAGTACTTC.

The chain carries TRBV25-1 and TRBJ2-1; 11 bases map to TRBD1. Germline assignment: CDR1 MGHDK and CDR2 SYGVNS. The CDR3 extends over 18 amino acids. V was pared by 4 bases and J by 0 bases, with 8 bases of the junction left unmatched. The CDR3 nucleotides are TGTGCCAGCAGTGGCTGGACAGGGGGCCTCAGCTCCTACAATGAGCAGTTCTTC. Encoded protein: CASSGWTGGLSSYNEQFF.

The CDR3 DNA follows: TGTGCCAGCAGTACCCAGGGGGCTAGCACTGAAGCTTTCTTT. Amino acid sequence: CASSTQGASTEAFF. The chain employs TRBV6-5 and TRBJ1-1; 8 positions match TRBD1. The CDR3 totals 14 residues. The germline CDR1 and CDR2 sequences are MNHEY and SVGAGI. V trimming: 5 bases; J trimming: 4 bases; junction bases outside the gene matches: 6.

The V gene is TRBV7-9, the J gene TRBJ1-2; D gene ambiguous. Germline-derived CDR1 and CDR2 are SEHNR and FQNEAQ (reference sequence). CDR3 length: 14 residues. V lost 0 bases, J lost 6 bases, and 11 bases lay in between. CDR3 sequence: CASSLASVANGYTF. DNA of the CDR3: TGTGCCAGCAGCTTAGCGTCAGTTGCAAATGGCTACACCTTC.

V usage is TRBV6-5 and J usage is TRBJ1-5; weak D call: TRBD1 (6 bases). CDR1 is MNHEY, CDR2 SVGAGI, per germline. V was trimmed by 7 bases and J by 6 bases, leaving 16 bases between them. CDR3 length equals 14 residues. The DNA for the CDR3 is TGTGCCAGCAAGGGGACTACAGGGACTCAGCCCCAGCATTTT. This translates into CASKGTTGTQPQHF.

The V call is TRBV6-5, the J call TRBJ2-1, with 11 bases that match TRBD2. J gave up 8 bases and V 5 bases, and 8 bases lay outside the gene matches. This CDR3 has 15 amino acids. Germline CDR1 is MNHEY and CDR2 is SVGAGI. CDR3 bases: TGTGCCAGCAGTATTCTAGCGGGGGGCCCTGATGAGCAGTTCTTC. It specifies CASSILAGGPDEQFF.

The chain is built from TRBV5-4 and TRBJ1-2, with D perhaps matching TRBD1 (6 bases). This CDR3 comprises 13 residues. Germline V CDR1 and CDR2: SGHNT, YYREEE (reference sequence). V was trimmed by 2 bases and J by 5 bases, leaving 10 bases between them. In DNA form, the CDR3 reads TGTGCCAGCAGCTTTACAGGGAATTATGGCTACACCTTC. It translates to CASSFTGNYGYTF.

This clone was seen once. The chain uses TRBV4-1 and TRBJ1-5; no clear D. Germline CDR1 and CDR2: MGHRA and YSYEKL. CDR3 length: 14 residues. Between the trimmed V and J ends, which lost 0 bases and 6 bases, there was a span of 9 bases. The CDR3 DNA sequence: TGCGCCAGCAGCCAAGATCGGGCGGTTCAGCCCCAGCATTTT. The encoded protein is CASSQDRAVQPQHF.